These 18 T cell receptor beta chains were sequenced from one sample in a study of T-cell memory formation after mild COVID-19. MiXCR, run by TCRdb on the 5' RACE reads, gives a single entry per CDR3 protein. The table includes 270,000 or so distinct CDR3 sequences, roughly 17% detected once. The sequencing input was PBMCs or a T cell subset sorted from them (not recorded which). These receptors were collected from a man younger than 35 who had mild COVID-19 (a few samples of this study predate the infection). Cell type and time point are not known.

This clonotype has a count of ten or more. This sequence joins TRBV27 and TRBJ2-7; TRBD1 matches at 7 bases. The junction had 6 bases not matched to a gene; V was cut back by 6 bases and J by 4 bases. CDR3 length: 13 amino acids. The germline V gene has CDR1 MNHEY and CDR2 SMNVEV (reference sequence). CDR3: CASSLTGAYEQYF. The DNA for the CDR3 is TGTGCCAGCAGCCTAACAGGGGCTTACGAGCAGTACTTC.

This clonotype was detected only a few times. The rearrangement uses TRBV7-7 and TRBJ2-2, with 7 bases identical to TRBD1. Germline CDR1 and CDR2: SSHAT and FNYEAQ (reference sequence). The CDR3 has 13 residues. With 5 bases clipped from V and 5 bases from J, the junction kept 2 bases outside the gene matches. The DNA of the CDR3 is TGTGCCAGCAGCAAGGACAGGACCGGGGAGCTGTTTTTT. Translating gives CASSKDRTGELFF.

The V and J genes are TRBV5-1 and TRBJ1-1, with a weak D call TRBD1 (6 bases). Germline CDR1 SGHRS, CDR2 YFSETQ. V was clipped by 6 bases and J by 1 base, with 13 bases between them. This CDR3 spans 14 amino acids. The CDR3 DNA follows: TGCGCCAGCATCCCAGGGGTCCCGAACACTGAAGCTTTCTTT. This gives the protein CASIPGVPNTEAFF.

In this sample, this clonotype turned up a few times. CDR3 DNA: TGTGCCAGCAGAACAGGGAGGGAGACCCAGTACTTC. Translating it yields CASRTGRETQYF. J is TRBJ2-5 and V is TRBV27, with D perhaps given as TRBD1 or TRBD2 (6 bases each). V gave up 6 bases and J gave up 5 bases, with 10 bases separating them. Germline loops: CDR1 MNHEY, CDR2 SMNVEV (reference sequence). CDR3 length: 12 residues.

The rearrangement joins TRBV2 to TRBJ2-5; no definite D call. V lost 1 base and J 5 bases, leaving 14 bases between the germline ends. The CDR3 sequence is 15 residues long. CDR1 is SNHLY and CDR2 is FYNNEI in the germline V gene. The CDR3 here is CASSEGRTGWETQYF. CDR3 nucleotides: TGTGCCAGCAGTGAAGGCAGAACCGGATGGGAGACCCAGTACTTC.

The chain is built from TRBV4-2 and TRBJ1-2; TRBD1 matches 7 bases. CDR3 size: 14 residues. Germline values: CDR1 LGHNA, CDR2 YNFKEQ. The V gene end was trimmed by 0 bases and the J gene end by 5 bases; junction bases not matched to a gene: 3. CDR3 DNA sequence: TGTGCCAGCAGCCAAGAGGGACAGACTTATGGCTACACCTTC. This codes for CASSQEGQTYGYTF.

The chain couples TRBV6-1 to TRBJ1-2; no clear D gene. Looked up from germline, CDR1 is MNHNS and CDR2 is SASEGT. Trimming removed 6 bases from V and 7 bases from J, with 12 bases in between. The CDR3 is 12 residues long. The CDR3 DNA follows: TGTGCCAGCAGCGATGGCCTCTTTGGCTACACCTTC. Encoded protein: CASSDGLFGYTF.

The chain uses TRBV4-2 and TRBJ2-7; D perhaps matches TRBD2 (6 bases). The germline V gene has CDR1 LGHNA and CDR2 YNFKEQ. V lost 4 bases and J lost 0, with 16 bases in between. The CDR3 runs 16 residues. The CDR3 protein is CASSPLGEESSYEQYF. As DNA, the CDR3 is TGTGCCAGCAGCCCCCTCGGGGAGGAGAGCTCCTACGAGCAGTACTTC.

This clonotype was seen at least ten times. This chain joins TRBV27 and TRBJ2-2; TRBD1 aligns across 7 bases. This CDR3 has 16 amino acids. The J segment lost 5 bases and the V segment lost 6 bases, leaving 12 bases of the junction unmatched. CDR1 is MNHEY, CDR2 SMNVEV, per germline (reference sequence). CDR3 loop: CASSFTSGQPTGELFF. The DNA for the CDR3 is TGTGCCAGCAGCTTCACATCGGGACAGCCAACCGGGGAGCTGTTTTTT.

This clonotype showed up many times. This sequence joins TRBV20-1 and TRBJ2-3; no firm D call. V was shortened by 6 bases and J by 5 bases, with 12 bases between the two germline ends. The CDR3 length is 12 residues. The germline V gene encodes CDR1 DFQATT and CDR2 SNEGSKA (reference sequence). The CDR3 coding sequence is TGCAGTGCGGGTCTGGGGATAGATACGCAGTATTTT. Encoded protein: CSAGLGIDTQYF.

This clonotype was detected many times. The CDR3 bases are TGTGCCAGCAGTTACTCGGGCCCCCAGGGGGTATACACTGAAGCTTTCTTT. Translation: CASSYSGPQGVYTEAFF. V gene TRBV6-5 combines with J gene TRBJ1-1; 7 bases agree with TRBD1. CDR3 length equals 17 residues. Germline V gene data show CDR1 as MNHEY and CDR2 as SVGAGI. Trimming at V came to 0 bases and at J to 3 bases, leaving 10 bases not matched to a gene.

This clonotype has more than one count but fewer than ten. The gene calls are TRBV5-1 and TRBJ2-2; D is unresolved. The CDR3 is 15 amino acids. The V end was cut by 1 base, the J end by 0 bases, with 7 bases between. Germline lookup yields CDR1 SGHRS and CDR2 YFSETQ. CDR3 nucleotide sequence: TGCGCCAGCAGCTTGCTCCATACGAACACCGGGGAGCTGTTTTTT. Its translation is CASSLLHTNTGELFF.

This clonotype was recorded many times. The chain has TRBV9 and TRBJ2-5; D call uncertain. Germline V gene sequence: CDR1 SGDLS, CDR2 YYNGEE. The CDR3 loop spans 13 amino acids. Trimming left V 4 bases short and J 7 bases short, with 14 bases between. CDR3 loop: CASSPDVLGTQYF. The CDR3 DNA sequence: TGTGCCAGCAGCCCGGACGTCCTAGGGACCCAGTACTTC.

The chain carries TRBV5-5 and TRBJ2-5; D might be TRBD2 (5 bases). The CDR3 runs to 14 residues. Trimming cost V 0 bases and J 5 bases, with 11 bases left between them. Germline assignment: CDR1 SGHKS and CDR2 YYEKEE (reference sequence). CDR3 sequence reads: CASSLEGSAETQYF. In DNA, the CDR3 is TGTGCCAGCAGCTTGGAGGGTAGCGCGGAGACCCAGTACTTC.

Only a few counts were recorded for this clonotype. CDR3 DNA sequence: TGTGCCAGCAGCCAAGATTGGGGGACAGGGGGCAGTGAGACCCAGTACTTC. It codes for CASSQDWGTGGSETQYF. The genes are TRBV14 and TRBJ2-5, with 12 bases lining up with TRBD1. With V trimmed by 0 bases and J by 5 bases, 7 bases remained unmatched. Germline-derived CDR1 and CDR2 are SGHDN and FVKESK. The CDR3 is 17 amino acids.

This clonotype was counted ten times or more. The rearrangement joins TRBV25-1 to TRBJ1-5; D gene ambiguous. CDR1 is MGHDK and CDR2 is SYGVNS in the germline V gene. The CDR3 is made up of 16 amino acids. Trimming cost V 2 bases and J 0 bases, with 11 bases left between them. The CDR3 sequence is CASSETASLSNQPQHF. CDR3 nucleotides: TGTGCCAGCAGTGAAACAGCCAGTCTTAGCAATCAGCCCCAGCATTTT.

V usage is TRBV6-5 and J usage is TRBJ2-2; D unresolved. Trimming cost V 6 bases and J 3 bases, with 14 bases left between them. This CDR3 contains 15 residues. The germline gives CDR1 MNHEY, CDR2 SVGAGI. The CDR3 DNA sequence: TGTGCCAGCAGCCACAACACCGGGTACACCGGGGAGCTGTTTTTT. Protein sequence: CASSHNTGYTGELFF.

This clonotype was seen a handful of times. The chain combines TRBV12-3 or TRBV12-4 with TRBJ2-2; D possibly uses TRBD1 or TRBD2 (7 bases each). The V end was cut by 6 bases, the J end by 5 bases, with 16 bases between. The CDR3 totals 15 residues. DNA for the CDR3: TGTGCCAGCAGCCTCAGGGGGGGTGGAACCGGGGAGCTGTTTTTT. Translation gives CASSLRGGGTGELFF.